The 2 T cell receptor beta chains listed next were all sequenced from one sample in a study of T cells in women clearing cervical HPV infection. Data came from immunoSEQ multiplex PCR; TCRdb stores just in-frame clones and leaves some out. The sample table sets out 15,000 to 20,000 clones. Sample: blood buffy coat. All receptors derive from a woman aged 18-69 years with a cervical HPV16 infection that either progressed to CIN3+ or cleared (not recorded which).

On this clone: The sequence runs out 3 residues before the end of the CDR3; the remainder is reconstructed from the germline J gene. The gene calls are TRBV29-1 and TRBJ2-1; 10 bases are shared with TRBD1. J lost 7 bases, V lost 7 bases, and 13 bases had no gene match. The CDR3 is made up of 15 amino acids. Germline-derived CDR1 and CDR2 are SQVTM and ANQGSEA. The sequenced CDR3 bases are TGCAGCGCTAAAACGCCGGGACAGGGGTGGAATGAG. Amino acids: CSAKTPGQGWNE. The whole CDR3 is CSAKTPGQGWNEQFF.

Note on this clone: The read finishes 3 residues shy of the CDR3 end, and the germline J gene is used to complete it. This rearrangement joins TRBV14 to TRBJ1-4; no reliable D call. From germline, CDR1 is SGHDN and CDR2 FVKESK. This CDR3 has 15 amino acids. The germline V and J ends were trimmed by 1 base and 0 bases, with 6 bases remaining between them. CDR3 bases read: TGTGCCAGCAGCCAAGTTACATCAACTAATGAAAAA. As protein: CASSQVTSTNEK. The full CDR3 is CASSQVTSTNEKLFF.